What follows are 30 T cell receptor beta chains derived from one specimen sequenced in a study of cytomegalovirus exposure and HLA in healthy donors. The primer mix had 60 Vbeta and 13 Jbeta primers. Here immunoSEQ multiplex PCR was the method, and the copy in TCRdb shows in-frame clones only, minus some. The table lists tens of thousands of clones, 70% to 80% of them singletons. The sample taken for sequencing was PBMCs. The receptors stem from a woman aged 45 to 65 in good health and CMV-seropositive.

The chain couples TRBV27 to TRBJ1-2; 8 bases are a match to TRBD1. The CDR3 runs to 12 residues. CDR1 and CDR2 from the germline V gene are MNHEY and SMNVEV (reference sequence). V trimming: 3 bases; J trimming: 6 bases; junction bases outside the gene matches: 0. CDR3 region: CASSLTGDGYTF. The DNA for the CDR3 is TGTGCCAGCAGTTTGACAGGGGATGGCTACACCTTC.

This clone was recorded only once. The rearrangement uses TRBV7-2 and TRBJ2-5, with 7 bases identical to TRBD2. Germline assignment: CDR1 SGHTA and CDR2 FQGNSA. The CDR3 totals 13 residues. With 2 bases clipped from V and 5 bases from J, the junction kept 2 bases outside the gene matches. The CDR3 loop reads CASSLSAGETQYF. CDR3 nucleotide sequence: TGTGCCAGCAGCTTATCAGCGGGGGAGACCCAGTACTTC.

V is TRBV4-2 and J is TRBJ2-7, with 9 bases fitting TRBD2. Germline V lookup: CDR1 LGHNA, CDR2 YNFKEQ. The CDR3 runs to 14 residues. The V and J ends lost 6 bases and 4 bases, in that order; junction bases with no gene match: 7. The chain's CDR3 is CASRRAGGGYEQYF. CDR3 nucleotide sequence: TGTGCCAGCAGACGAGCGGGAGGCGGTTACGAGCAGTACTTC.

The J gene is TRBJ1-4, the V gene TRBV5-6; 7 bases are shared with TRBD1. The CDR3 runs 12 residues. Per germline, CDR1 SGHDT and CDR2 YYEEEE. V lost 3 bases, J lost 10 bases, and 3 bases stayed unmatched. The CDR3 nucleotides are TGTGCCAGCAGCTCCAGGGGGTCAAAACTGTTTTTT. Translation gives CASSSRGSKLFF.

The chain couples TRBV30 to TRBJ1-2, with a possible D match to TRBD1 (6 bases). Trimming left V 2 bases short and J 4 bases short, with 8 bases between. The CDR3 consists of 12 residues. The V gene's germline CDR1 is GTSNPN and CDR2 SVGIG (reference sequence). The CDR3 DNA sequence: TGTGCCTGGAGTCGGGACACCTATGGCTACACCTTC. Translated: CAWSRDTYGYTF.

J is TRBJ2-5 and V is TRBV5-1; TRBD1 is a possible D gene (5 bases). V lost 1 base and J 5 bases, leaving 9 bases between the germline ends. From germline, CDR1 is SGHRS and CDR2 YFSETQ. The CDR3 sequence is 13 residues long. Here the CDR3 DNA reads TGCGCCAGCAGCTTGAGACAGTTCGAGACCCAGTACTTC. Protein: CASSLRQFETQYF.

The chain couples TRBV4-2 to TRBJ2-7, with 13 bases matching TRBD2. The CDR3 has 19 amino acids. Trimming at V came to 4 bases and at J to 2 bases, leaving 14 bases not matched to a gene. Germline V CDR1 and CDR2: LGHNA, YNFKEQ. The CDR3 protein is CASSRELAGGPGSTYEQYF. The CDR3 DNA follows: TGTGCCAGCAGCCGAGAACTAGCGGGAGGGCCGGGGTCGACCTACGAGCAGTACTTC.

This chain links TRBV5-4 with TRBJ2-2, with TRBD1 matching over 9 bases. J was trimmed by 3 bases and V by 3 bases; bases with no gene match: 6. The CDR3 is made up of 16 amino acids. CDR1 is SGHNT and CDR2 is YYREEE in the germline V gene (reference sequence). CDR3 residues: CASSSRGQGYTGELFF. In DNA, the CDR3 is TGTGCCAGCAGCTCCCGGGGACAGGGATACACCGGGGAGCTGTTTTTT.

Here the CDR3 DNA reads TGTGCCAGCAGTGAAGCGCTTCAGTTCGAGCAGTACTTC. It specifies CASSEALQFEQYF. This chain joins TRBV2 and TRBJ2-7, with no clear D. CDR3 length: 13 residues. The germline V gene has CDR1 SNHLY and CDR2 FYNNEI. V shed 0 bases and J shed 6 bases, with 9 bases lying between them.

The V gene is TRBV11-2, the J gene TRBJ2-5, with TRBD1 matching over 8 bases. Germline V gene sequence: CDR1 SGHAT, CDR2 FQNNGV. CDR3 length: 16 amino acids. J lost 0 bases, V lost 1 base, and 4 bases had no gene match. CDR3 coding DNA: TGTGCCAGCAGCTTAGGCCAGGGGGCCCACCAAGAGACCCAGTACTTC. This sequence encodes CASSLGQGAHQETQYF.

The chain joins TRBV4-3 to TRBJ2-7; 9 nucleotides match TRBD2. The germline V gene encodes CDR1 LGHNA and CDR2 YSLEER. V shed 0 bases and J 4 bases; nucleotides not matched to a gene: 4. This CDR3 region has 15 residues. The CDR3 protein is CASSQDSGSAYEQYF. CDR3 nucleotide sequence: TGCGCCAGCAGCCAAGATAGCGGGAGCGCTTACGAGCAGTACTTC.

The V call is TRBV5-1, the J call TRBJ1-1; TRBD1 is a possible D gene (6 bases). This CDR3 is 13 amino acids long. Germline V gene data show CDR1 as SGHRS and CDR2 as YFSETQ. The germline V and J ends were trimmed by 4 bases and 5 bases, with 12 bases remaining between them. CDR3 nucleotide sequence: TGCGCCAGCAGCGGGGGACAAGGGACTGAAGCTTTCTTT. As protein: CASSGGQGTEAFF.

This rearrangement joins TRBV5-1 to TRBJ2-3; D remains ambiguous. Per germline, CDR1 SGHRS and CDR2 YFSETQ. V lost 4 bases and J lost 0, with 12 bases in between. The CDR3 loop spans 15 amino acids. CDR3 bases: TGCGCCAGCAGCCCACGGGTCGGCAGCACAGATACGCAGTATTTT. Its translation: CASSPRVGSTDTQYF.

This clone occurred a few times. The chain carries TRBV29-1 and TRBJ1-1; 7 nucleotides match TRBD1. CDR1 SQVTM and CDR2 ANQGSEA come from the germline V gene. V dropped 6 bases and J dropped 1; count of bases not matched to a gene: 5. CDR3 size: 13 residues. This CDR3 is CSVTGQQNTEAFF. The DNA of the CDR3 is TGCAGCGTGACGGGACAGCAGAACACTGAAGCTTTCTTT.

The chain links TRBV4-3 to TRBJ2-5, with D unresolved. The CDR3 runs 13 residues. V lost 0 bases and J lost 2, with 4 bases in between. Germline CDR1 and CDR2: LGHNA and YSLEER. This CDR3 is CASSQDRQETQYF. The CDR3 DNA sequence: TGCGCCAGCAGCCAAGACAGACAAGAGACCCAGTACTTC.

The chain uses TRBV18 and TRBJ1-4; TRBD1 agrees at 7 bases. The length of the CDR3 is 15 residues. V was pared by 3 bases and J by 7 bases, with 8 bases of the junction left unmatched. Looked up from germline, CDR1 is KGHSH and CDR2 is LQKENI. CDR3 sequence: CASSPFPQGGEKLFF. The CDR3 nucleotides are TGTGCCAGCTCACCGTTTCCTCAGGGGGGTGAAAAACTGTTTTTT.

Only a few counts were recorded for this clone. V usage is TRBV4-1 and J usage is TRBJ2-1; 8 positions match TRBD1. The CDR3 has 17 residues. The germline V gene encodes CDR1 MGHRA and CDR2 YSYEKL. J gave up 0 bases and V 3 bases, and 7 bases lay outside the gene matches. CDR3 sequence reads: CASSQPPDRDSYNEQFF. As DNA, the CDR3 is TGCGCCAGCAGCCAGCCCCCGGACAGGGACTCCTACAATGAGCAGTTCTTC.

The V and J genes are TRBV2 and TRBJ2-3; possibly TRBD2 for D (5 bases). Looked up from germline, CDR1 is SNHLY and CDR2 is FYNNEI. The CDR3 sequence is 15 residues long. V was shortened by 6 bases and J by 2 bases, with 15 bases between the two germline ends. CDR3 nucleotide sequence: TGTGCCAGCAGAGCGGACGGAGCGGACACAGATACGCAGTATTTT. This sequence encodes CASRADGADTDTQYF.

The chain employs TRBV30 and TRBJ2-3, with 7 bases fitting TRBD2. Trimming removed 2 bases from V and 11 bases from J; junction bases left unmatched: 7. The germline CDR1 and CDR2 sequences are GTSNPN and SVGIG (reference sequence). This CDR3 is 12 amino acids long. The CDR3, as DNA: TGTGCCTGGAGTACAAGCGGGGCGAGGCAGTATTTT. Residues: CAWSTSGARQYF.

The chain's CDR3 is CASSETGGLGTDTQYF. The CDR3 coding sequence is TGTGCCAGCAGCGAGACAGGGGGCTTAGGGACAGATACGCAGTATTTT. The chain uses TRBV9 and TRBJ2-3, with 10 bases fitting TRBD1. Looked up from germline, CDR1 is SGDLS and CDR2 is YYNGEE. Unmatched junction bases numbered 7, after V lost 3 bases and J lost 3 bases. CDR3 length equals 16 residues.

J is TRBJ2-5 and V is TRBV6-6; D gene ambiguous. V was trimmed by 7 bases and J by 7 bases, leaving 19 bases between them. Germline values: CDR1 MNHNY, CDR2 SVGAGI (reference sequence). This CDR3 region has 14 residues. The CDR3, as DNA: TGTGCCAGCATCAACGGTGTCCGGAGTGGGACCCAGTACTTC. Protein sequence: CASINGVRSGTQYF.

The chain uses TRBV29-1 and TRBJ1-1; tentative D call: TRBD1 (5 bases). V lost 6 bases and J 3 bases, leaving 17 bases between the germline ends. CDR3 size: 14 residues. CDR1 and CDR2 (germline): SQVTM, ANQGSEA. As DNA, the CDR3 is TGCAGCGTGCCCCTAGGACATGTAGACACTGAAGCTTTCTTT. This sequence encodes CSVPLGHVDTEAFF.

The chain carries TRBV6-9 and TRBJ1-1; D not certain. CDR1 is MNHGY, CDR2 SVAAGI, per germline. The CDR3 length is 13 residues. Trimming took 4 bases from V and 1 from J, leaving 7 bases between them. CDR3 region: CASSSGENTEAFF. CDR3 nucleotide sequence: TGTGCCAGCAGTTCGGGTGAGAACACTGAAGCTTTCTTT.

In this sample, this clone turned up once. The V and J genes are TRBV19 and TRBJ1-1; D is unresolved. This CDR3 is built from 16 residues. Trimming left V 4 bases short and J 2 bases short, with 17 bases between. Germline V gives CDR1 LNHDA, CDR2 SQIVND (reference sequence). The DNA of the CDR3 is TGTGCCAGTAGTAAGGGCCGGGGTGGGTCAAACACTGAAGCTTTCTTT. This codes for CASSKGRGGSNTEAFF.

This sequence joins TRBV6-1 and TRBJ2-2, with D perhaps matching TRBD1 (5 bases). This CDR3 contains 15 residues. Germline assignment: CDR1 MNHNS and CDR2 SASEGT. V lost 10 bases, J lost 0 bases, and 15 bases lay in between. CDR3: CATVWGRTNTGELFF. The CDR3 DNA is TGTGCCACCGTGTGGGGCCGAACGAACACCGGGGAGCTGTTTTTT.

The chain joins TRBV4-3 to TRBJ2-5; 9 bases are shared with TRBD2. The CDR3 is 16 amino acids. Trimming at V came to 3 bases and at J to 4 bases, leaving 9 bases not matched to a gene. From germline, CDR1 is LGHNA and CDR2 YSLEER. CDR3 loop: CASSQAWRGGGETQYF. The CDR3 DNA reads TGCGCCAGCAGCCAGGCTTGGCGGGGGGGAGGAGAGACCCAGTACTTC.

J is TRBJ2-7 and V is TRBV10-1; D is possibly TRBD2 (6 bases). Per the germline V gene, CDR1 is WNHNN and CDR2 is SYGVQD (reference sequence). V gave up 3 bases and J gave up 0 bases, with 15 bases separating them. The CDR3 is 16 residues long. The CDR3 is CASSDRGKSGSYEQYF. CDR3 nucleotide sequence: TGCGCCAGCAGTGATCGCGGGAAATCGGGCTCCTACGAGCAGTACTTC.

The table lists this clone with a few counts. This chain connects TRBV28 to TRBJ2-2, with D tentatively TRBD1 (6 bases). Per germline, CDR1 MDHEN and CDR2 SYDVKM. The CDR3 consists of 13 residues. V dropped 7 bases and J dropped 6 bases, with 12 bases sitting between them. In DNA, the CDR3 is TGTGCCAGCATTCAATCAGGGGCCGGGGAGCTGTTTTTT. Translated, it gives CASIQSGAGELFF.

The chain joins TRBV27 to TRBJ1-5, with TRBD1 as a possible D gene (5 bases). V was clipped by 6 bases and J by 2 bases, with 17 bases between them. CDR1 MNHEY and CDR2 SMNVEV come from the germline V gene (reference sequence). CDR3 length equals 16 residues. CDR3 in DNA: TGTGCCAGCAGACGTCTAGGCAGGGAAGGCAATCAGCCCCAGCATTTT. Translation gives CASRRLGREGNQPQHF.

V is TRBV20-1 and J is TRBJ1-2; unclear D gene. CDR1 is DFQATT and CDR2 is SNEGSKA in the germline V gene (reference sequence). This CDR3 has 10 amino acids. V dropped 7 bases and J dropped 10 bases, with 13 bases sitting between them. Here the CDR3 DNA reads TGCAGTGTCCCTACGACTAACTACACCTTC. Protein product: CSVPTTNYTF.